The clone carrying this T cell receptor beta chain has ten or more counts. RNA-based 3' RACE libraries used unique molecular identifiers. TCRdb itself ran the 3' RACE reads through MiXCR, one entry per CDR3 protein. The sample records approximately 3,800 distinct CDR3 sequences, about 5% being singletons. This entry belongs to a study of HIV-infected children after antiretroviral therapy interruption. Study at large: Four children interrupted treatment; four stayed on continuous treatment. Most children had recorded EBV and CMV exposure. Weeks 0, 48 and 150 were sampled under continuous treatment.

Treatment noted: PENTA 11 planned treatment interruption arm or continuous ART arm. The CDR3 totals 16 residues. The V and J ends lost 3 bases and 2 bases, in that order; junction bases with no gene match: 9. Germline V gene data show CDR1 as DFQATT and CDR2 as SNEGSKA (reference sequence). The source was CD45RO+ CD8+ T cells from PBMCs, pooled from several time points, collected from a donor given antiretroviral therapy, either interrupted or continuous. The subset: memory CD8+ CD45RO+ CD45RA- T cells. The chain carries TRBV20-1 and TRBJ2-3; TRBD1 matches at 9 bases. The origin of this receptor is a pool of human donors with HIV. The CDR3 nucleotides are TGCAGTGCTAGGGTTCCGGGACAGGGAACCACAGATACGCAGTATTTT. This translates into CSARVPGQGTTDTQYF.